This is a list of T cell receptor beta chains from one sample in a study of blood T cell repertoires in COVID-19. This table comes from immunoSEQ multiplex PCR, and its TCRdb copy is limited to in-frame clones, with some not included. The sample includes roughly 250,000 clones, around 90% seen only once; the top ten take 1.6%. The material sequenced was PBMCs or T cells enriched from blood (not recorded which). The receptors shown here come from a woman in her fifties or sixties who had recovered from COVID-19. The CDR3 runs from the conserved cysteine through the conserved F or W. Each record gives: CDR3 protein, CDR3 DNA, V gene, J gene, D gene, clone size. The D gene is left open where the match is weak. The listing skips clone size in some rows; elsewhere it reads once, few, many or a size class.

CDR3 protein: CAISLGQGDADTQYF; CDR3 DNA: TGTGCCATCAGTCTTGGGCAGGGGGATGCAGATACGCAGTATTTT; V gene: TRBV10-3; J gene: TRBJ2-3; D gene: TRBD1; clone size: -
CDR3 protein: CASSLAENHNEQFF; CDR3 DNA: TGTGCCAGCAGCTTAGCGGAGAACCACAATGAGCAGTTCTTC; V gene: TRBV9; J gene: TRBJ2-1; D gene: -; clone size: -
CDR3 protein: CASSLRTSGKQETQYF; CDR3 DNA: TGTGCCAGCAGCTTACGGACTAGCGGGAAACAAGAGACCCAGTACTTC; V gene: TRBV5-4; J gene: TRBJ2-5; D gene: TRBD2; clone size: -
CDR3 protein: CASSDRDRGFSINQPQHF; CDR3 DNA: TGCGCCAGCAGTGACCGGGACAGGGGTTTTTCTATTAATCAGCCCCAGCATTTT; V gene: TRBV10-1; J gene: TRBJ1-5; D gene: TRBD1; clone size: -
CDR3 protein: CASSQSQAGDGELFF; CDR3 DNA: TGTGCCAGCAGCCAATCCCAGGCGGGAGACGGGGAGCTGTTTTTT; V gene: TRBV7-9; J gene: TRBJ2-2; D gene: TRBD2; clone size: -
CDR3 protein: CASSLEVSSNTDTQYF; CDR3 DNA: TGTGCCAGCAGCTTAGAGGTTAGCAGCAACACAGATACGCAGTATTTT; V gene: TRBV7-2; J gene: TRBJ2-3; D gene: -; clone size: -
CDR3 protein: CASRERELYNEQFF; CDR3 DNA: TGTGCCAGTAGAGAGCGGGAGCTTTACAATGAGCAGTTCTTC; V gene: TRBV19; J gene: TRBJ2-1; D gene: TRBD2; clone size: -
CDR3 protein: CASSIEANRLAKNIQYF; CDR3 DNA: TGTGCCAGTAGTATAGAGGCCAATAGACTAGCCAAAAACATTCAGTACTTC; V gene: TRBV19; J gene: TRBJ2-4; D gene: -; clone size: few
CDR3 protein: CASSLRQGANTEAFF; CDR3 DNA: TGTGCCAGCAGCCTTCGACAGGGGGCGAACACTGAAGCTTTCTTT; V gene: TRBV4-2; J gene: TRBJ1-1; D gene: TRBD1; clone size: -
CDR3 protein: CASSSPTRSGIHGYEQFF; CDR3 DNA: TGTGCCAGTAGCTCACCCACCCGTAGCGGGATTCACGGGTATGAGCAGTTCTTC; V gene: TRBV19; J gene: TRBJ2-1; D gene: TRBD2; clone size: -
CDR3 protein: CASTGLAGQNNYEQYF; CDR3 DNA: TGTGCCAGCACCGGACTAGCGGGACAAAATAACTACGAGCAGTACTTC; V gene: TRBV27; J gene: TRBJ2-7; D gene: TRBD2; clone size: -
CDR3 protein: CASSTAGTSGYNEQFF; CDR3 DNA: TGTGCCAGTAGTACCGCCGGGACTAGCGGTTACAATGAGCAGTTCTTC; V gene: TRBV19; J gene: TRBJ2-1; D gene: TRBD2; clone size: -
CDR3 protein: CASSVGQLFYEQYF; CDR3 DNA: TGTGCCAGCAGCGTAGGACAACTCTTCTACGAGCAGTACTTC; V gene: TRBV9; J gene: TRBJ2-7; D gene: -; clone size: -
CDR3 protein: CAWGQLNTEAFF; CDR3 DNA: TGTGCCTGGGGACAGTTGAACACTGAAGCTTTCTTT; V gene: TRBV30; J gene: TRBJ1-1; D gene: -; clone size: -
CDR3 protein: CASSFGQGLNSPLHF; CDR3 DNA: TGTGCCAGCAGCTTCGGACAGGGACTGAATTCACCCCTCCACTTT; V gene: TRBV5-4; J gene: TRBJ1-6; D gene: TRBD1; clone size: few
CDR3 protein: CASSHDSKANVLTF; CDR3 DNA: TGTGCCAGCAGCCATGACAGTAAGGCCAACGTCCTGACTTTC; V gene: TRBV7-3; J gene: TRBJ2-6; D gene: -; clone size: -
CDR3 protein: CASSPGGSGNTIYF; CDR3 DNA: TGCGCCAGCAGCCCGGGAGGCTCTGGAAACACCATATATTTT; V gene: TRBV5-1; J gene: TRBJ1-3; D gene: -; clone size: -
CDR3 protein: CASSYAELYEQYF; CDR3 DNA: TGTGCCAGCAGTTACGCGGAGTTATACGAGCAGTACTTC; V gene: TRBV6-5; J gene: TRBJ2-7; D gene: -; clone size: once
CDR3 protein: CSASSENIQYF; CDR3 DNA: TGCAGTGCTAGTTCAGAAAACATTCAGTACTTC; V gene: TRBV20-1; J gene: TRBJ2-4; D gene: -; clone size: -
CDR3 protein: CASPLGRWSYEQYF; CDR3 DNA: TGTGCCAGCCCCCTCGGGAGGTGGTCCTACGAGCAGTACTTC; V gene: TRBV6-5; J gene: TRBJ2-7; D gene: TRBD2; clone size: -
CDR3 protein: CASSFTRHEQFF; CDR3 DNA: TGTGCCAGCAGCTTTACACGCCATGAGCAGTTCTTC; V gene: TRBV7-3; J gene: TRBJ2-1; D gene: -; clone size: few
CDR3 protein: CASTLLGTGPNQPQHF; CDR3 DNA: TGTGCCAGCACTCTGCTAGGGACAGGGCCAAATCAGCCCCAGCATTTT; V gene: TRBV28; J gene: TRBJ1-5; D gene: TRBD1; clone size: -
CDR3 protein: CASSQGLRSSYNSPLHF; CDR3 DNA: TGTGCCAGCAGCCAAGGTTTACGGAGCTCCTATAATTCACCCCTCCACTTT; V gene: TRBV4-2; J gene: TRBJ1-6; D gene: -; clone size: -
CDR3 protein: CASSQSLARETQYF; CDR3 DNA: TGTGCCAGCAGCCAGAGTCTAGCCCGAGAGACCCAGTACTTC; V gene: TRBV3-1/TRBV3-2; J gene: TRBJ2-5; D gene: -; clone size: -
CDR3 protein: CASSQDASAGRTDTQYF; CDR3 DNA: TGCGCCAGCAGCCAAGATGCCTCAGCGGGAAGGACAGATACGCAGTATTTT; V gene: TRBV4-1; J gene: TRBJ2-3; D gene: TRBD2; clone size: -
CDR3 protein: CASSPENGRANQPQHF; CDR3 DNA: TGTGCCAGCTCACCCGAGAACGGCAGGGCCAATCAGCCCCAGCATTTT; V gene: TRBV18; J gene: TRBJ1-5; D gene: -; clone size: -
CDR3 protein: CASSDGRTDAQFF; CDR3 DNA: TGTGCCAGCAGCGATGGGAGGACGGACGCCCAGTTCTTC; V gene: TRBV9; J gene: TRBJ2-1; D gene: -; clone size: once
CDR3 protein: CASSRTTQGSGNTIYF; CDR3 DNA: TGTGCCAGCAGTCGAACAACACAGGGTTCGGGAAACACCATATATTTT; V gene: TRBV27; J gene: TRBJ1-3; D gene: -; clone size: -
CDR3 protein: CSARDRTYNEQFF; CDR3 DNA: TGCAGCGCCCGGGACAGAACCTACAATGAGCAGTTCTTC; V gene: TRBV29-1; J gene: TRBJ2-1; D gene: TRBD1; clone size: -
CDR3 protein: CASNRVGQRNNEQFF; CDR3 DNA: TGTGCCAGTAACCGGGTTGGACAGAGAAACAATGAGCAGTTCTTC; V gene: TRBV19; J gene: TRBJ2-1; D gene: -; clone size: -
CDR3 protein: CASSHLRTGENSPLHF; CDR3 DNA: TGCGCCAGCAGTCACCTAAGGACAGGGGAGAATTCACCCCTCCACTTT; V gene: TRBV23-1; J gene: TRBJ1-6; D gene: TRBD1; clone size: -
CDR3 protein: CASSSQGNGYTF; CDR3 DNA: TGTGCCAGCAGTTCCCAGGGGAATGGCTACACCTTC; V gene: TRBV6-6; J gene: TRBJ1-2; D gene: -; clone size: -
CDR3 protein: CASRDDGGNTEAFF; CDR3 DNA: TGTGCCAGCAGAGACGACGGGGGGAACACTGAAGCTTTCTTT; V gene: TRBV27; J gene: TRBJ1-1; D gene: -; clone size: -
CDR3 protein: CASSVAASGSHTISYEQYF; CDR3 DNA: TGTGCCAGCAGCGTAGCGGCTAGCGGGAGTCACACTATTTCCTACGAGCAGTACTTC; V gene: TRBV9; J gene: TRBJ2-7; D gene: TRBD2; clone size: once
CDR3 protein: CASSLTLREATGELFF; CDR3 DNA: TGTGCCAGCAGCTTAACTCTGCGGGAGGCAACCGGGGAGCTGTTTTTT; V gene: TRBV7-3; J gene: TRBJ2-2; D gene: TRBD2; clone size: once
CDR3 protein: CASSQPWIRETYNEQFF; CDR3 DNA: TGTGCCAGCAGTCAACCGTGGATCCGGGAGACCTACAATGAGCAGTTCTTC; V gene: TRBV27; J gene: TRBJ2-1; D gene: -; clone size: -
CDR3 protein: CASSLGASGRNEQYF; CDR3 DNA: TGTGCCAGCAGCTTAGGGGCTAGCGGGAGAAACGAGCAGTACTTC; V gene: TRBV7-2; J gene: TRBJ2-7; D gene: TRBD2; clone size: few
CDR3 protein: CSVGEGYEQYF; CDR3 DNA: TGCAGCGTTGGGGAGGGATACGAGCAGTACTTC; V gene: TRBV29-1; J gene: TRBJ2-7; D gene: TRBD2; clone size: -
CDR3 protein: CASSPGAGREQYF; CDR3 DNA: TGTGCCAGCTCACCAGGGGCGGGAAGGGAGCAGTACTTC; V gene: TRBV18; J gene: TRBJ2-7; D gene: -; clone size: -
CDR3 protein: CASSFLGRGGGSGYTF; CDR3 DNA: TGTGCCAGCAGTTTCCTTGGAAGAGGAGGGGGCAGTGGCTACACCTTC; V gene: TRBV27; J gene: TRBJ1-2; D gene: TRBD1; clone size: -
CDR3 protein: CASSAWGEGRAYEQYF; CDR3 DNA: TGTGCCAGCAGTGCCTGGGGAGAGGGGAGGGCCTACGAGCAGTACTTC; V gene: TRBV6-1; J gene: TRBJ2-7; D gene: TRBD2; clone size: -
CDR3 protein: CASSEDREIFNTEAFF; CDR3 DNA: TGTGCCAGCAGCGAGGACAGGGAAATATTTAACACTGAAGCTTTCTTT; V gene: TRBV6-2/TRBV6-3; J gene: TRBJ1-1; D gene: TRBD1; clone size: -
CDR3 protein: CASSLPTSGGSPNYGYTF; CDR3 DNA: TGTGCCAGCAGCTTACCTACAAGCGGGGGATCGCCTAACTATGGCTACACCTTC; V gene: TRBV28; J gene: TRBJ1-2; D gene: -; clone size: -
CDR3 protein: CASSQDGNNEQFF; CDR3 DNA: TGTGCCAGCAGTCAGGACGGGAACAATGAGCAGTTCTTC; V gene: TRBV7-9; J gene: TRBJ2-1; D gene: -; clone size: -
CDR3 protein: CASSPHRGETQYF; CDR3 DNA: TGTGCCAGCAGCCCTCACAGGGGAGAGACCCAGTACTTC; V gene: TRBV13; J gene: TRBJ2-5; D gene: TRBD1; clone size: -
CDR3 protein: CASSQGLGQPQHF; CDR3 DNA: TGTGCCAGCAGCCAAGGGCTTGGCCAGCCCCAGCATTTT; V gene: TRBV3-1/TRBV3-2; J gene: TRBJ1-5; D gene: -; clone size: -
CDR3 protein: CASSSQQGRGTDTQYF; CDR3 DNA: TGCGCCAGCAGCTCCCAACAGGGGAGAGGAACAGATACGCAGTATTTT; V gene: TRBV5-1; J gene: TRBJ2-3; D gene: TRBD1; clone size: -
CDR3 protein: CASSRGTSGSLDEQFF; CDR3 DNA: TGTGCCAGCAGCCGGGGGACTAGCGGGAGTCTCGATGAGCAGTTCTTC; V gene: TRBV11-2; J gene: TRBJ2-1; D gene: TRBD2; clone size: -
CDR3 protein: CATSRPLGGGADTQYF; CDR3 DNA: TGTGCCACCAGCAGACCTCTGGGTGGGGGGGCAGATACGCAGTATTTT; V gene: TRBV15; J gene: TRBJ2-3; D gene: TRBD2; clone size: -
CDR3 protein: CASNRGDSVLSPLHF; CDR3 DNA: TGTGCCAGTAATCGTGGGGACAGCGTTTTATCACCCCTCCACTTT; V gene: TRBV19; J gene: TRBJ1-6; D gene: TRBD1; clone size: -
CDR3 protein: CSVKTGNTEAFF; CDR3 DNA: TGCAGCGTGAAAACAGGGAACACTGAAGCTTTCTTT; V gene: TRBV29-1; J gene: TRBJ1-1; D gene: -; clone size: -